Listed below are T cell receptor beta chains from one sample, sequenced in a study of blood T cells in healthy people across ages. TCRdb processed the 5' RACE reads anew with MiXCR; each CDR3 protein has one entry. Of more than 500,000 distinct CDR3 sequences listed, about 27% are singletons. This sample was shared with a second study, whose subject was T cells of mothers and their children.

Sequenced sample: blood. Receptor source: a boy aged 2-9 years in good health. CDR3s include the opening cysteine and the closing phenylalanine or tryptophan. D genes are given only for firm matches. The size entry is marked missing in some rows and otherwise reads once, few, many or a size class.

NA	TRBV27	NA	TRBJ2-7	TGTGCCAGCAGCTCATGGGACACCACCTACGAGCAGTACTTC	CASSSWDTTYEQYF
few	TRBV13	NA	TRBJ2-5	TGTGCCAACAGCCCTCGACAGGAACAAGAGACCCAGTACTTC	CANSPRQEQETQYF
NA	TRBV11-1	NA	TRBJ2-7	TGTGCCAGCAGCTTAATCGAGTCGAGACTGGGAGCCTACGAGCAGTACTTC	CASSLIESRLGAYEQYF
few	TRBV12-3/TRBV12-4	TRBD2	TRBJ2-5	TGTGCCAGCAGTTCATCCCACCTAGCGGGCGAACAAGAGACCCAGTACTTC	CASSSSHLAGEQETQYF
NA	TRBV19	NA	TRBJ2-3	TGTGCCAGTAGTCCCGGACAGGGGAGACTAGCGAGACGGGGGCTCACAGATACGCAGTATTTT	CASSPGQGRLARRGLTDTQYF
NA	TRBV7-2	NA	TRBJ1-6	TGTGCCAGCAGCGCCTTACAGGGAAACTCACCCCTCCACTTT	CASSALQGNSPLHF
NA	TRBV2	NA	TRBJ2-7	TGTGCCAGCAGTAAAGGGGCGGGCTCCTACGAGCAGTACTTC	CASSKGAGSYEQYF
NA	TRBV29-1	TRBD1	TRBJ2-1	TGCAGCGTTGAAAGGACAGGGTTGGCCAATGAGCAGTTCTTC	CSVERTGLANEQFF
NA	TRBV7-9	TRBD2	TRBJ2-1	TGTGCCAGCAGCTCGTCCGGGACTAGGGACAATGAGCAGTTCTTC	CASSSSGTRDNEQFF
few	TRBV12-5	TRBD1	TRBJ2-1	TGTGCTAGTGGTTTGGTACTGGGCCAGGGGGCCAAAGTAGACAATGAGCAGTTCTTC	CASGLVLGQGAKVDNEQFF
few	TRBV29-1	TRBD1	TRBJ2-7	TGCAGCGTTGAAACCACCCAGACAGGGGCCTACGAGCAGTACTTC	CSVETTQTGAYEQYF
NA	TRBV5-5	TRBD1	TRBJ2-7	TGTGCCAGCAGCCGTGGACAGGGCCTCTCCTACGAGCAGTACTTC	CASSRGQGLSYEQYF
NA	TRBV5-5	TRBD1	TRBJ1-5	TGTGCCAGCAGCTGGGAAGGAGGGGGCGGGCAGCCCCAGCATTTT	CASSWEGGGGQPQHF
NA	TRBV29-1	NA	TRBJ1-5	TGCAGCGTTGGGGGGATGGGGAGCAATCAGCCCCAGCATTTT	CSVGGMGSNQPQHF
NA	TRBV7-9	NA	TRBJ1-1	TGTGCCAGCAAGCTGACAGTCGGCCCTGAAGCTTTCTTT	CASKLTVGPEAFF
NA	TRBV5-1	TRBD2	TRBJ2-7	TGCGCCAGCAGCTTAACTAGCGGGGGGGACTACGAGCAGTACTTC	CASSLTSGGDYEQYF
few	TRBV9	NA	TRBJ2-2	TGTGCCAGCAAAGGCCTGAACACCGGGGAGCTGTTTTTT	CASKGLNTGELFF
few	TRBV4-3	NA	TRBJ2-7	TGCGCCAGCAGCCAAGTGCCACCGCCGAGCTCCTACGAGCAGTACTTC	CASSQVPPPSSYEQYF
few	TRBV7-2	NA	TRBJ2-5	TGTGCCAGCAGCTTGGGTAGAGGGCTTATCCAAGAGACCCAGTACTTC	CASSLGRGLIQETQYF
NA	TRBV5-5	NA	TRBJ2-2	TGTGCCAGCAGCTTGATAGTGGGGGTGAACACCGGGGAGCTGTTTTTT	CASSLIVGVNTGELFF
NA	TRBV12-3/TRBV12-4	NA	TRBJ1-3	TGTGCCAGCAGCCCGAGACAGTTCTCTGGAAACACCATATATTTT	CASSPRQFSGNTIYF
few	TRBV15	NA	TRBJ2-5	TGTGCCACCAGCAGAGGGGCGGGGACCCAAGAGACCCAGTACTTC	CATSRGAGTQETQYF
few	TRBV12-3/TRBV12-4	TRBD2	TRBJ2-3	TGTGCCAGCAGACAGACTAGCGGGAGCTCTACAGATACGCAGTATTTT	CASRQTSGSSTDTQYF
few	TRBV14	TRBD2	TRBJ2-5	TGTGCCAGCGGCCAAGACAGGGGACTAGCGGGAGTCTTCCAAGAGACCCAGTACTTC	CASGQDRGLAGVFQETQYF
few	TRBV9	NA	TRBJ2-7	TGTGCCAGCAGCGTTACCGGGACTCCTGATTCCTACGAGCAGTACTTC	CASSVTGTPDSYEQYF
many	TRBV7-9	TRBD2	TRBJ2-7	TGTGCCAGCAGCCCGACTAGCGGCTACGAGCAGTACTTC	CASSPTSGYEQYF
once	TRBV6-2/TRBV6-3	NA	TRBJ1-2	TGTGCCACCGCGGACTACAGGGCTGGCTACACCTTC	CATADYRAGYTF
NA	TRBV5-1	TRBD2	TRBJ2-1	TGCGCCAGCAGAGATACGGGGGGGCCCCCCAATGAGCAGTTCTTC	CASRDTGGPPNEQFF
NA	TRBV4-3	NA	TRBJ2-2	TGCGCCAGCAGCCCCCTGGCACAGGTTGGGGCCGGGGAGCTGTTTTTT	CASSPLAQVGAGELFF
NA	TRBV10-3	NA	TRBJ2-7	TGTGCCACCCGGCACACGGAATACTACGAGCAGTACTTC	CATRHTEYYEQYF
NA	TRBV13	TRBD2	TRBJ2-7	TGTGCCAGCAGCTGGCCGTTGCGGGGGTTCAACGAGCAGTACTTC	CASSWPLRGFNEQYF
few	TRBV5-5	NA	TRBJ1-1	TGTGCCAGCGGCTCTTTTGGAGGTCAGGGACACACTGAAGCTTTCTTT	CASGSFGGQGHTEAFF
few	TRBV9	NA	TRBJ2-5	TGTGCCAGCAGCGTAGAAGATGGGGAGACCCAGTACTTC	CASSVEDGETQYF
medium-sized	TRBV29-1	NA	TRBJ2-1	TGCAGCGTTGAAAAGGAAGCCGGTCATGAGCAGTTCTTC	CSVEKEAGHEQFF
few	TRBV7-2	TRBD2	TRBJ2-7	TGTGCCAGCAGCTTAGGTAGGCTAGCGGGTGAGCAGTACTTC	CASSLGRLAGEQYF
few	TRBV4-1	NA	TRBJ2-2	TGCGCCAGCAGCCAGCCCGCGAACGGGGAGCTGTTTTTT	CASSQPANGELFF
few	TRBV27	TRBD2	TRBJ2-5	TGTGCCAGCAGTTTCAACGGGGGGCAAGAGACCCAGTACTTC	CASSFNGGQETQYF
many	TRBV29-1	NA	TRBJ2-1	TGCAGCGTCCAGGGGGGCTCCTACAATGAGCAGTTCTTC	CSVQGGSYNEQFF
few	TRBV20-1	NA	TRBJ2-1	TGCAGTGCCCCCCCGGGGCGAAGCATTGCTGAGCAGTTCTTC	CSAPPGRSIAEQFF
NA	TRBV10-3	TRBD2	TRBJ2-3	TGTGCTATCAGTGAACTGACTAGCGGGAGGACAGATACGCAGTATTTT	CAISELTSGRTDTQYF
NA	TRBV10-1	TRBD2	TRBJ2-1	TGCGCCAGCAGTGAGGCGACTAGCGGGCACAATGAGCAGTTCTTC	CASSEATSGHNEQFF
NA	TRBV27	NA	TRBJ2-5	TGTGCCAGCAGTTTATTCTGGGACAACCCGTGGACCCAGTACTTC	CASSLFWDNPWTQYF
NA	TRBV5-1	NA	TRBJ2-5	TGCGCCAGCAGCTCCCGATCGGACAGCACAATAGAGACCCAGTACTTC	CASSSRSDSTIETQYF
NA	TRBV20-1	TRBD2	TRBJ2-7	TGCAGTGCTTCCGGACTAGCGGGAGGGAGTTCTTTTACCTACGAGCAGTACTTC	CSASGLAGGSSFTYEQYF
NA	TRBV6-5	TRBD2	TRBJ2-7	TGTGCCAGCAGTTACTCCCCTTCCGGGGGGATTCCCATCCCCTACGAGCAGTACTTC	CASSYSPSGGIPIPYEQYF
many	TRBV15	NA	TRBJ2-5	TGTGCCACCAGCAGAGCAGCTAGCGTGACCCAGTACTTC	CATSRAASVTQYF
few	TRBV28	NA	TRBJ2-7	TGTGCCAGCAAGGGGGGGGACGAGCAGTACTTC	CASKGGDEQYF
NA	TRBV11-2	NA	TRBJ1-2	TGTGCCAGCAGCTTCGGACCGTACTATGGCTACACCTTC	CASSFGPYYGYTF
few	TRBV7-9	TRBD1	TRBJ2-6	TGTGCCAGCAGCCCCCCTCGCCCGGCAGGGGGTTCTGGGGCCAACGTCCTGACTTTC	CASSPPRPAGGSGANVLTF
NA	TRBV7-9	TRBD2	TRBJ2-2	TGTGCCAGCAGCCCTTCCTTGACTAGCGGGAGTCAAGGGCCCGGGGAGCTGTTTTTT	CASSPSLTSGSQGPGELFF
NA	TRBV10-1	NA	TRBJ1-4	TGCGCCAGCAGTGGATGCGGTGGGGCCAAAACTAATGAAAAACTGTTTTTT	CASSGCGGAKTNEKLFF
few	TRBV4-3	TRBD2	TRBJ2-3	TGCGCCAGCAGCCCGGGACTAGCGGGAGAGGCAGATACGCAGTATTTT	CASSPGLAGEADTQYF
few	TRBV5-1	TRBD2	TRBJ2-5	TGCGCCAGCAGCTTGACTAGCGAGGCGCAAGAGACCCAGTACTTC	CASSLTSEAQETQYF
few	TRBV20-1	NA	TRBJ2-3	TGCAGTGCTAGGCCCTGGAGGGGACAGTCTAGCACAGATACGCAGTATTTT	CSARPWRGQSSTDTQYF
few	TRBV20-1	TRBD1	TRBJ1-1	TGCAGTGCTACCGGGACAGTGAGCTACGCTTTCTTT	CSATGTVSYAFF
NA	TRBV4-2	NA	TRBJ2-5	TGTGCCAGCAGCCAAGAAGTACCTTGGGGAGAGACCCAGTACTTC	CASSQEVPWGETQYF
NA	TRBV7-9	NA	TRBJ2-7	TGTGCCAGCCGTATAGGAGGCGAGCAGTACTTC	CASRIGGEQYF
NA	TRBV7-9	TRBD2	TRBJ2-7	TGTGCCAGCAGCCCCGGGACTAGCGGGAGGGCCCTCTCCTACGAGCAGTACTTC	CASSPGTSGRALSYEQYF
NA	TRBV29-1	NA	TRBJ2-5	TGCAGCGTTGAAGATCCAACCGCGGGCAGGGGCGGTGAGACCCAGTACTTC	CSVEDPTAGRGGETQYF
few	TRBV25-1	NA	TRBJ2-5	TGTGCCATCGGGTTAGGCGAGACCCAGTACTTC	CAIGLGETQYF